Presented here are 18 T cell receptor beta chains from one specimen sequenced in a study of blood T cell repertoires in COVID-19. Generated by immunoSEQ multiplex PCR, the TCRdb table keeps only in-frame clones and is missing some. The sample has roughly 80,000 clones; approximately 86% are singletons. The sample comprised peripheral blood. The origin of the receptors is a woman between 55 and 75 years old with acute or convalescent COVID-19.

The gene calls are TRBV28 and TRBJ1-6; TRBD1 aligns across 7 bases. The junction had 15 bases not matched to a gene; V was cut back by 6 bases and J by 10 bases. Germline CDR1 MDHEN, CDR2 SYDVKM. The CDR3 loop spans 16 amino acids. CDR3 region: CASSSPRQGRRSPLHF. DNA of the CDR3: TGTGCCAGCAGCTCCCCCCGACAGGGTAGGCGATCACCCCTCCACTTT. Drawing the rest from reference TRBV28 and TRBJ1-6, the complete variable domain is DVKVTQSSRYLVKRTGEKVFLECVQDMDHENMFWYRQDPGLGLRLIYFSYDVKMKEKGDIPEGYSVSREKKERFSLILESASTNQTSMYLCASSSPRQGRRSPLHFGNGTRLTVT.

The chain joins TRBV18 to TRBJ1-2; 9 bases match TRBD1. The CDR3 has 16 residues. Germline V gives CDR1 KGHSH, CDR2 LQKENI. The V and J ends lost 5 bases and 3 bases, in that order; junction bases with no gene match: 10. This CDR3 reads CASSVAGQGGYYGYTF. Written as DNA, the CDR3 is TGTGCCAGCTCAGTAGCGGGACAGGGAGGCTACTATGGCTACACCTTC.

The chain joins TRBV11-2 to TRBJ2-5, with D uncertain. Germline CDR1 SGHAT, CDR2 FQNNGV. CDR3 size: 13 residues. Deletions cut 4 bases from V and 3 bases from J, with 9 bases between. The CDR3 loop is CASSYSAEETQYF. The CDR3 nucleotides read TGTGCCAGCAGCTATTCTGCGGAAGAGACCCAGTACTTC. Using reference TRBV11-2 and TRBJ2-5 for the parts outside the CDR3, the full variable domain is EAGVAQSPRYKIIEKRQSVAFWCNPISGHATLYWYQQILGQGPKLLIQFQNNGVVDDSQLPKDRFSAERLKGVDSTLKIQPAKLEDSAVYLCASSYSAEETQYFGPGTRLLVL.

The V and J genes are TRBV19 and TRBJ2-7; 8 bases align to TRBD1. With 1 base clipped from V and 4 bases from J, the junction kept 6 bases outside the gene matches. The CDR3 is made up of 15 amino acids. The V gene's germline CDR1 is LNHDA and CDR2 SQIVND (reference sequence). The CDR3 nucleotides are TGTGCCAGTAGTATAGCGGGACAGGATCGTTACGAGCAGTACTTC. This sequence encodes CASSIAGQDRYEQYF.

The chain has TRBV6-2 or TRBV6-3 and TRBJ1-5; 12 nucleotides match TRBD1. CDR3 size: 15 residues. Trimming at V came to 2 bases and at J to 10 bases, leaving 6 bases not matched to a gene. The germline gives CDR1 MNHEY, CDR2 SVGEGT. The DNA of the CDR3 is TGTGCCAGCAGTTACGGGACAGGGGGCACGGGTCCCCAGCATTTT. Amino acid sequence: CASSYGTGGTGPQHF.

This chain uses TRBV7-2 with TRBJ2-6; D possibly corresponds to TRBD2 (6 bases). This CDR3 has 17 amino acids. V was shortened by 1 base and J by 2 bases, with 12 bases between the two germline ends. In germline, CDR1 is SGHTA, CDR2 FQGNSA. The CDR3 DNA is TGTGCCAGCAGCTTAGGGCCCCGCGGGGCTGGGGCCAACGTCCTGACTTTC. Translation: CASSLGPRGAGANVLTF. Drawing the rest from reference TRBV7-2 and TRBJ2-6, the complete variable domain is GAGVSQSPSNKVTEKGKDVELRCDPISGHTALYWYRQSLGQGLEFLIYFQGNSAPDKSGLPSDRFSAERTGGSVSTLTIQRTQQEDSAVYLCASSLGPRGAGANVLTFGAGSRLTVL.

This chain joins TRBV15 and TRBJ1-1, with D hard to call. Germline-derived CDR1 and CDR2 are LNHNV and YYDKDF (reference sequence). The CDR3 is 15 amino acids. Trimming removed 3 bases from V and 1 base from J, with 12 bases in between. DNA of the CDR3: TGTGCCACCAGCAGCTACGGGGAGACGAACACTGAAGCTTTCTTT. Its protein product is CATSSYGETNTEAFF.

This rearrangement joins TRBV6-5 to TRBJ1-1, with a weak D call TRBD1 (5 bases). This CDR3 has 14 amino acids. V dropped 7 bases and J dropped 2 bases, with 14 bases sitting between them. Germline loops: CDR1 MNHEY, CDR2 SVGAGI. Here the CDR3 DNA reads TGTGCCAGCACCCGAAGACAGAGCAACACTGAAGCTTTCTTT. It is translated as CASTRRQSNTEAFF.

This clone is labeled as medium-sized. The chain links TRBV7-9 to TRBJ2-7, with D perhaps matching TRBD2 (5 bases). CDR1 is SEHNR, CDR2 FQNEAQ, per germline (reference sequence). V gave up 5 bases and J gave up 3 bases, with 17 bases separating them. The CDR3 has 15 amino acids. The CDR3: CASSGELDRRYEQYF. For the CDR3, the DNA is TGTGCCAGCAGCGGGGAACTAGATCGGCGCTACGAGCAGTACTTC.

The rearrangement links TRBV4-2 to TRBJ2-1; TRBD2 matches 11 bases. J was trimmed by 2 bases and V by 3 bases; bases with no gene match: 6. Per the germline V gene, CDR1 is LGHNA and CDR2 is YNFKEQ. The CDR3 spans 17 residues. The CDR3 region is CASSHEGSGGAYNEQFF. The DNA for the CDR3 is TGTGCCAGCAGCCATGAGGGTAGCGGGGGGGCCTACAATGAGCAGTTCTTC.

This clone appeared once. The chain uses TRBV7-9 and TRBJ2-1; 9 nucleotides match TRBD2. Trimming removed 5 bases from V and 5 bases from J; junction bases left unmatched: 13. From germline, CDR1 is SEHNR and CDR2 FQNEAQ (reference sequence). CDR3 length equals 17 residues. CDR3 protein: CASSPRGGLAGNNEQFF. The CDR3 DNA reads TGTGCCAGCAGCCCAAGGGGGGGCCTAGCGGGGAACAATGAGCAGTTCTTC.

This clone has just a few counts. This sequence joins TRBV4-3 and TRBJ2-7; possibly TRBD2 for D (6 bases). CDR1 and CDR2 from the germline V gene are LGHNA and YSLEER. The CDR3 covers 15 residues. V lost 0 bases and J lost 3, with 12 bases in between. The CDR3 loop is CASSQDYGSIYEQYF. The DNA of the CDR3 is TGCGCCAGCAGCCAAGATTACGGGAGCATCTACGAGCAGTACTTC.

V and J are TRBV29-1 and TRBJ2-7, with 7 bases aligning to TRBD1. V lost 7 bases to trimming and J lost 1 base; unmatched junction nucleotides: 7. Per the germline V gene, CDR1 is SQVTM and CDR2 is ANQGSEA. The CDR3 loop spans 13 amino acids. CDR3 residues: CSAWLQGSYEQYF. DNA for the CDR3: TGCAGCGCGTGGCTACAGGGGTCCTACGAGCAGTACTTC.

The genes are TRBV30 and TRBJ2-7, with 7 bases fitting TRBD1. With 1 base clipped from V and 2 bases from J, the junction kept 5 bases outside the gene matches. The length of the CDR3 is 14 residues. Germline-derived CDR1 and CDR2 are GTSNPN and SVGIG (reference sequence). CDR3 coding DNA: TGTGCCTGGAGTGAGGGGGACAGTACCTACGAGCAGTACTTC. Residues: CAWSEGDSTYEQYF.

This clone was seen a single time. The chain links TRBV7-9 to TRBJ1-3, with a weak D call TRBD1 (6 bases). The V gene's germline CDR1 is SEHNR and CDR2 FQNEAQ (reference sequence). The CDR3 is made up of 16 amino acids. Trimming took off 5 bases at V and 0 bases at J, with 14 bases between the two ends. The CDR3: CASSRQGGRSGNTIYF. CDR3 nucleotides: TGTGCCAGCAGCCGTCAAGGGGGTCGCTCTGGAAACACCATATATTTT. The full variable domain, completed using reference TRBV7-9 and TRBJ1-3, is DTGVSQNPRHKITKRGQNVTFRCDPISEHNRLYWYRQTLGQGPEFLTYFQNEAQLEKSRLLSDRFSAERPKGSFSTLEIQRTEQGDSAMYLCASSRQGGRSGNTIYFGEGSWLTVV.

The CDR3 DNA sequence: TGTGCCAGCAGCCCTGAACTAGCGGGACTTCCAGATACGCAGTATTTT. Protein: CASSPELAGLPDTQYF. The gene calls are TRBV7-3 and TRBJ2-3; 10 positions match TRBD2. The V segment lost 5 bases and the J segment 4 bases; nucleotides outside the gene matches: 9. CDR3 size: 16 residues. CDR1 is SGHTA, CDR2 FQGTGA, per germline.

The rearrangement links TRBV4-1 to TRBJ2-7; 7 nucleotides line up with TRBD2. V lost 3 bases to trimming and J lost 4 bases; unmatched junction nucleotides: 12. Germline V CDR1 and CDR2: MGHRA, YSYEKL. CDR3 length: 16 amino acids. The CDR3 loop is CASSHRREGLAYEQYF. The CDR3 nucleotides read TGCGCCAGCAGCCACCGGAGGGAGGGACTGGCGTACGAGCAGTACTTC.

The gene calls are TRBV7-9 and TRBJ2-3; TRBD2 matches at 14 bases. Trimming cost V 4 bases and J 2 bases; bases outside gene matches: 5. CDR1 is SEHNR, CDR2 FQNEAQ, per germline (reference sequence). The CDR3 consists of 17 residues. CDR3 loop: CASSSSTSGGATDTQYF. As DNA, the CDR3 is TGTGCCAGCAGCTCCTCGACTAGCGGGGGGGCCACAGATACGCAGTATTTT.